This paragraph reports one T cell receptor (beta chain). This sample was taken from a study of cytomegalovirus exposure and HLA in healthy donors. The overall study: Among 398 genotyped donors, roughly 80% fell in the Caucasian-associated ancestry cluster.

13 Jbeta primers and 60 Vbeta primers were used for the PCR. In the original processing: A later analysis tallied tens of millions of unique TCR beta chains, some 12 million of them shared. Generated by immunoSEQ multiplex PCR, the TCRdb table keeps only in-frame clones and is missing some. The D gene and trimming were derived from the DNA, and the V and J assignments and clone size from that table. In the table there are around 120,000 clones, 65% to 90% of which are singletons. CDR1 is SQVTM, CDR2 ANQGSEA, per germline. This CDR3 is 15 amino acids long. V shed 4 bases, J shed 3 bases, and the junction held 7 bases outside the gene matches.

V is TRBV29-1 and J is TRBJ2-7, with TRBD2 matching 12 bases. Material for sequencing was PBMCs. The TCR originated in a girl aged 2 to 9 in good health and CMV-seronegative. CDR3 nucleotides: TGCAGCGTTGGTCCACTAGCGGGAGGAATCTACGAGCAGTACTTC. The encoded protein is CSVGPLAGGIYEQYF.